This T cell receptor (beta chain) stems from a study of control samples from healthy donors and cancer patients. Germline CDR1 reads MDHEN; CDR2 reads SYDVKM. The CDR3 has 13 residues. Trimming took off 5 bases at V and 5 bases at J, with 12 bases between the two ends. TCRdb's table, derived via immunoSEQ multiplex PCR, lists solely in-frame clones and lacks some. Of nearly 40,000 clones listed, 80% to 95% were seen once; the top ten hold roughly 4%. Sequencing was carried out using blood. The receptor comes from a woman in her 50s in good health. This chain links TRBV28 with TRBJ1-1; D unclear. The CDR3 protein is CASSAGGGTEAFF. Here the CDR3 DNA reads TGTGCCAGCAGTGCGGGAGGTGGGACTGAAGCTTTCTTT.